Following are 16 T cell receptor beta chains from one sample sequenced in a study of regulatory T cells in long-lasting Graves disease. Arm-PCR with iRepertoire HTBI primers amplified the CDR3 regions for these TCR beta libraries. Using its own MiXCR run on the multiplex PCR reads, TCRdb lists one record per CDR3 protein. The sample includes approximately 350,000 distinct CDR3 sequences, around 15% of them seen just once. Time point defined: newly diagnosed GD, antithyroid drugs for less than 3 months. Making the TCR library involved RNA that had been extracted from PBMCs. This sample also appeared in a second study, on T cells in Graves' hyperthyroidism and ophthalmopathy.

The sample was peripheral blood mononuclear cells (PBMCs), taken at new diagnosis, from a patient treated with antithyroid drugs. These receptors all stem from a woman younger than 30 with Graves disease.

This clonotype was detected ten times or more. The genes are TRBV3-1 and TRBJ2-7, with 7 bases identical to TRBD2. This CDR3 has 14 residues. Germline V gives CDR1 LGHDT, CDR2 YNNKEL (reference sequence). Losses at the gene ends were 1 base for V and 3 bases for J; bases not matched to a gene: 3. The chain's CDR3 is CASSQGTRGYEQYF. In DNA, the CDR3 is TGTGCCAGCAGCCAAGGGACTAGAGGCTACGAGCAGTACTTC.

This clonotype was picked up a small number of times. V gene TRBV7-3 combines with J gene TRBJ2-1; TRBD1 agrees at 7 bases. The V segment lost 4 bases and the J segment 0 bases; nucleotides outside the gene matches: 6. Germline-derived CDR1 and CDR2 are SGHTA and FQGTGA. This CDR3 has 16 amino acids. DNA for the CDR3: TGTGCCAGCAGCTCCCCGGGACAGAGCTCCTACAATGAGCAGTTCTTC. Residues: CASSSPGQSSYNEQFF.

This chain uses TRBV19 with TRBJ1-1; D is unresolved. This CDR3 region has 13 residues. From germline, CDR1 is LNHDA and CDR2 SQIVND (reference sequence). Deletions cut 3 bases from V and 4 bases from J, with 9 bases between. The CDR3 here is CASSISGITEAFF. DNA of the CDR3: TGTGCCAGTAGTATCTCGGGGATCACTGAAGCTTTCTTT.

This clonotype has ten or more counts. The chain links TRBV18 to TRBJ2-7, with 7 bases fitting TRBD1. From germline, CDR1 is KGHSH and CDR2 LQKENI. CDR3 length: 15 amino acids. The V segment lost 3 bases and the J segment 6 bases; nucleotides outside the gene matches: 11. The CDR3 nucleotides are TGTGCCAGCTCACCCACCCGACAGGGTTTAGGCGAGCAGTACTTC. This codes for CASSPTRQGLGEQYF.

DNA for the CDR3: TGTGCCAGCAGTTCCTCGGTCGTCGCTGGAAACACCATATATTTT. It yields the protein CASSSSVVAGNTIYF. This rearrangement joins TRBV6-2 or TRBV6-3 to TRBJ1-3; D call uncertain. Trimming stripped 4 bases from V and 2 bases from J, with 12 bases between. Germline V gene data show CDR1 as MNHEY and CDR2 as SVGEGT. The CDR3 extends over 15 amino acids.

The genes are TRBV12-3 or TRBV12-4 and TRBJ1-6, with 7 bases aligning to TRBD1. The CDR3 spans 16 residues. The ends lost 5 bases at V and 7 bases at J; junction bases unmatched: 11. The CDR3 is CASSLPTGTVNSPLHF. CDR3 DNA: TGTGCCAGCAGTCTCCCCACCGGGACAGTAAATTCACCCCTCCACTTT.

This clonotype was observed at least ten times. The CDR3 nucleotides read TGTGCCAGCAGGTATAGCTGGGCTGGCACAGATACGCAGTATTTT. Protein product: CASRYSWAGTDTQYF. V is TRBV12-3 or TRBV12-4 and J is TRBJ2-3, with D uncertain. This CDR3 contains 15 residues. With 6 bases removed from V and 1 base from J, the gap between germline ends came to 14 bases.

The rearrangement joins TRBV20-1 to TRBJ2-1; 7 bases are a match to TRBD2. Per germline, CDR1 DFQATT and CDR2 SNEGSKA (reference sequence). The CDR3 is 15 amino acids. V was clipped by 3 bases and J by 6 bases; unmatched bases: 11. CDR3 region: CSASGRPGGPNEQFF. The CDR3 nucleotides are TGCAGTGCTAGTGGTCGTCCGGGGGGACCCAATGAGCAGTTCTTC.

This clonotype has only a few counts. CDR3: CASSDSLGAGGAGYEKLFF. In DNA, the CDR3 is TGTGCCAGCAGTGATTCGCTGGGGGCAGGGGGCGCCGGGTATGAAAAACTGTTTTTT. V is TRBV25-1 and J is TRBJ1-4; 8 bases fit TRBD1. The CDR3 loop spans 19 amino acids. Germline CDR1 is MGHDK and CDR2 is SYGVNS. The trim removed 3 bases at V and 6 bases at J, leaving 18 bases unmatched.

Regarding this clonotype: This may arise from a read error, as a much more abundant clone is one base away. Lacking the conserved final phenylalanine or tryptophan, this CDR3 likely reflects a read error. The rearrangement links TRBV27 to TRBJ1-2; no reliable D call. The V end was cut by 6 bases, the J end by 4 bases, with 9 bases between. The germline V gene has CDR1 MNHEY and CDR2 SMNVEV (reference sequence). The CDR3 extends over 12 amino acids. The CDR3 region is CASSLDPYGYTL. The CDR3 nucleotides read TGTGCCAGCAGCCTAGACCCCTATGGCTACACCCTC.

This clonotype was seen a handful of times. The gene calls are TRBV29-1 and TRBJ2-7, with D unresolved. The germline V gene encodes CDR1 SQVTM and CDR2 ANQGSEA. The CDR3 has 12 amino acids. Trimming pared 6 bases from V and 2 bases from J, leaving 11 bases between. In DNA form, the CDR3 reads TGCAGCGTCCAAGCGAGACCCTACGAGCAGTACTTC. As protein: CSVQARPYEQYF.

This clonotype occurred many times. The chain employs TRBV5-6 and TRBJ2-2, with D perhaps TRBD1 or TRBD2 (7 bases each). The germline gives CDR1 SGHDT, CDR2 YYEEEE. Trimming shortened V by 4 bases and J by 3 bases, and 22 bases separated the two germline ends. The CDR3 consists of 18 residues. The CDR3 spells CASSGMTGREFHTGELFF. The CDR3 nucleotides read TGTGCCAGCAGCGGAATGACAGGGCGGGAGTTCCACACCGGGGAGCTGTTTTTT.

This clonotype was counted many times. The chain joins TRBV12-3 or TRBV12-4 to TRBJ2-1; D is ambiguous. V was shortened by 5 bases and J by 3 bases, with 11 bases between the two germline ends. The CDR3 covers 14 residues. CDR3 in DNA: TGTGCCAGCAGTCCCCGGACCTTCTACAATGAGCAGTTCTTC. This translates into CASSPRTFYNEQFF.

This clonotype was picked up many times. This sequence joins TRBV20-1 and TRBJ2-7; D might be TRBD2 (5 bases). This CDR3 comprises 13 residues. Trimming pared 3 bases from V and 2 bases from J, leaving 11 bases between. CDR1 and CDR2 (germline): DFQATT, SNEGSKA (reference sequence). The CDR3 nucleotides are TGCAGTGCTAGCCTCCGGGAACCCTACGAGCAGTACTTC. Residues: CSASLREPYEQYF.

This clonotype was counted only a few times. V is TRBV10-3 and J is TRBJ2-7; the D is unclear. With 0 bases removed from V and 2 bases from J, the gap between germline ends came to 8 bases. Germline CDR1 ENHRY, CDR2 SYGVKD. This CDR3 is 14 amino acids long. CDR3 DNA sequence: TGTGCCATCAGTGAGTCGGGCCGCCCCTACGAGCAGTACTTC. Protein product: CAISESGRPYEQYF.

This clonotype was observed many times. CDR3 coding DNA: TGTGCCAGCAGCCCCCCCGGGCACCTGGGGACCCAGTACTTC. This gives the protein CASSPPGHLGTQYF. The chain links TRBV11-2 to TRBJ2-5; no definite D call. The CDR3 has 14 residues. V was shortened by 5 bases and J by 7 bases, with 17 bases between the two germline ends. Per the germline V gene, CDR1 is SGHAT and CDR2 is FQNNGV.